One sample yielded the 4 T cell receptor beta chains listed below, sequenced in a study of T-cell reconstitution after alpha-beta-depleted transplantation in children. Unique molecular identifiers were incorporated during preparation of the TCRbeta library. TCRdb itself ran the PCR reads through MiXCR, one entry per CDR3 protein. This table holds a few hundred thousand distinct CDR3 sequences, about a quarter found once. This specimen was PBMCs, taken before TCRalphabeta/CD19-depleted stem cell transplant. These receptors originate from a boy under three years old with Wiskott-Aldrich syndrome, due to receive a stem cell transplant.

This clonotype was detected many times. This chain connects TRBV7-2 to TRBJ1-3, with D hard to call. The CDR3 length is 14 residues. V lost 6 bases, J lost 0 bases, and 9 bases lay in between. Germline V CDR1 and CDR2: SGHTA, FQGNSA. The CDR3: CASSLQSSGNTIYF. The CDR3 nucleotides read TGTGCCAGCAGTCTACAGAGCTCTGGAAACACCATATATTTT.

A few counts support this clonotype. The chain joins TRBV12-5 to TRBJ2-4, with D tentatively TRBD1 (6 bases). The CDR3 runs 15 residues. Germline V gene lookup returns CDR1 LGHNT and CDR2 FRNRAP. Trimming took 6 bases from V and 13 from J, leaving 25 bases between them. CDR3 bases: TGTGCTAGTGGGAGGACAGTTTCCTTTTTTAGGGGACAGTACTTC. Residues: CASGRTVSFFRGQYF.

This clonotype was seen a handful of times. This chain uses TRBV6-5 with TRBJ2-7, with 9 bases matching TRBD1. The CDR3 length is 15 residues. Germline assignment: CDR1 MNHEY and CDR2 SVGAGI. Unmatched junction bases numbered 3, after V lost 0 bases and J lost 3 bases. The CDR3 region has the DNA TGTGCCAGCAGTTACTCCGGGACAGGGAGCTACGAGCAGTACTTC. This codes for CASSYSGTGSYEQYF.

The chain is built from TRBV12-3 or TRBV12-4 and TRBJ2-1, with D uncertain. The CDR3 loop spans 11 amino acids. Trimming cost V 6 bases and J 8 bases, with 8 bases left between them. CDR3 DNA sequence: TGTGCCAGCAGCTACACGGATGAGCAGTTCTTC. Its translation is CASSYTDEQFF.